These 14 T cell receptor beta chains share one sample of origin, sequenced in a study of control samples from healthy donors and cancer patients. Data came from immunoSEQ multiplex PCR; TCRdb stores just in-frame clones and leaves some out. The sample has under 150,000 clones, more than 70% seen once; the top ten hold under 2.5%. Sequencing was performed on blood. Every receptor here comes from a woman aged 70 to 79 in good health.

The V and J genes are TRBV5-5 and TRBJ2-5; no definite D call. The CDR3 spans 15 residues. Germline-derived CDR1 and CDR2 are SGHKS and YYEKEE (reference sequence). The germline V and J ends were trimmed by 4 bases and 2 bases, with 15 bases remaining between them. In DNA, the CDR3 is TGTGCCAGCAGCCTCTACCCTGGTGGGCAAGAGACCCAGTACTTC. Its protein is CASSLYPGGQETQYF.

About this clone: Within the sample, other DNA sequences also encode this same CDR3. The V gene is TRBV9, the J gene TRBJ2-6; the D gene is possibly TRBD1 (6 bases). This CDR3 is 15 amino acids long. V lost 0 bases, J lost 4 bases, and 8 bases lay in between. Germline CDR1 SGDLS, CDR2 YYNGEE. The chain's CDR3 is CASSVGGRGANVLTF. The CDR3 nucleotides are TGTGCCAGCAGCGTAGGGGGGCGCGGGGCCAACGTCCTGACTTTC. The variable domain in full, with the rest retrieved from reference TRBV9 and TRBJ2-6, is DSGVTQTPKHLITATGQRVTLRCSPRSGDLSVYWYQQSLDQGLQFLIQYYNGEERAKGNILERFSAQQFPDLHSELNLSSLELGDSALYFCASSVGGRGANVLTFGAGSRLTVL.

The DNA for the CDR3 is TGTGCCAGCAGCCACCTACAGGGGGCCGAGCAGTACTTC. It encodes CASSHLQGAEQYF. The rearrangement links TRBV16 to TRBJ2-7; 9 bases are a match to TRBD1. Germline-derived CDR1 and CDR2 are KGHSY and FQNENV. The V gene end was trimmed by 3 bases and the J gene end by 6 bases; junction bases not matched to a gene: 3. The CDR3 loop spans 13 amino acids.

This clone was seen more than once but under ten times. This chain uses TRBV2 with TRBJ1-6, with D unresolved. V shed 4 bases and J shed 10 bases, with 8 bases lying between them. CDR1 is SNHLY and CDR2 is FYNNEI in the germline V gene. CDR3 length: 12 residues. CDR3 residues: CASSANPSPLHF. CDR3 sequence (DNA): TGTGCCAGCAGTGCGAACCCCTCACCCCTCCACTTT.

This rearrangement joins TRBV5-1 to TRBJ1-2; 7 nucleotides agree with TRBD1. The CDR3 contains 13 residues. Germline CDR1 is SGHRS and CDR2 is YFSETQ. Trimming took 4 bases from V and 4 from J; bases not matched to a gene: 4. Here the CDR3 reads CASSLQGPYGYTF. DNA for the CDR3: TGCGCCAGCAGCCTACAGGGGCCCTATGGCTACACCTTC. The whole variable domain, remainder taken from reference TRBV5-1 and TRBJ1-2, is KAGVTQTPRYLIKTRGQQVTLSCSPISGHRSVSWYQQTPGQGLQFLFEYFSETQRNKGNFPGRFSGRQFSNSRSEMNVSTLELGDSALYLCASSLQGPYGYTFGSGTRLTVV.

The CDR3: CASSIDGTSGGDGNTGELFF. CDR3 nucleotide sequence: TGTGCCAGTAGTATAGATGGGACTAGCGGGGGGGACGGGAACACCGGGGAGCTGTTTTTT. The chain recombines TRBV19 with TRBJ2-2; TRBD2 aligns across 16 bases. The CDR3 length is 20 residues. Germline CDR1 is LNHDA and CDR2 is SQIVND (reference sequence). V trimming: 0 bases; J trimming: 1 base; junction bases outside the gene matches: 5.

This clone appeared a single time. The CDR3 protein is CASRPGTGAEGEKLFF. The CDR3, as DNA: TGTGCCAGCAGGCCCGGAACAGGGGCGGAGGGTGAAAAACTGTTTTTT. This sequence joins TRBV5-8 and TRBJ1-4; 7 bases map to TRBD1. The CDR3 has 16 residues. The J segment lost 7 bases and the V segment lost 5 bases, leaving 14 bases of the junction unmatched. Per the germline V gene, CDR1 is SGHTS and CDR2 is YDEGEE.

This chain links TRBV12-3 or TRBV12-4 with TRBJ1-2; D gene ambiguous. The V end was cut by 6 bases, the J end by 7 bases, with 12 bases between. The CDR3 has 12 residues. CDR3 loop: CASSPGGRGYTF. The CDR3 region has the DNA TGTGCCAGCAGCCCAGGAGGTCGTGGCTACACCTTC.

This clone was picked up a small number of times. The chain is built from TRBV7-8 and TRBJ1-4; D unresolved. Germline-derived CDR1 and CDR2 are SGHVS and FQNEAQ. This CDR3 has 15 amino acids. V was shortened by 7 bases and J by 8 bases, with 20 bases between the two germline ends. The CDR3 loop is CASTMPAGGWEKLFF. As DNA, the CDR3 is TGTGCCAGCACCATGCCGGCGGGAGGATGGGAAAAACTGTTTTTT.

The chain is built from TRBV5-1 and TRBJ2-2, with TRBD1 identical over 7 bases. The CDR3 length is 14 residues. J was trimmed by 5 bases and V by 1 base; bases with no gene match: 2. Germline V gives CDR1 SGHRS, CDR2 YFSETQ. The CDR3 here is CASSLSGGTGELFF. CDR3 nucleotide sequence: TGCGCCAGCAGCTTGTCAGGGGGAACCGGGGAGCTGTTTTTT.

This chain joins TRBV3-1 (or the pseudogene TRBV3-2) and TRBJ1-1, with D hard to call. The germline CDR1 and CDR2 sequences are LGHDT and YNNKEL (reference sequence). The CDR3 is made up of 15 amino acids. V dropped 4 bases and J dropped 4 bases, with 16 bases sitting between them. The CDR3 DNA is TGTGCCAGCAGCCCTTCCGGACTGGCCCTCACTGAAGCTTTCTTT. As protein: CASSPSGLALTEAFF.

This chain joins TRBV5-4 and TRBJ2-7, with 9 bases matching TRBD1. Trimming removed 4 bases from V and 1 base from J; junction bases left unmatched: 3. CDR3 length: 14 amino acids. Germline CDR1 is SGHNT and CDR2 is YYREEE (reference sequence). CDR3 coding DNA: TGTGCCAGCAGCCCCGGGACAGGGTCCTACGAGCAGTACTTC. It is translated as CASSPGTGSYEQYF.

Written as DNA, the CDR3 is TGTGCCAGCAGCTTACAGACAGGGTTGGACACTGAAGCTTTCTTT. This codes for CASSLQTGLDTEAFF. The rearrangement uses TRBV7-2 and TRBJ1-1, with 7 bases fitting TRBD1. This CDR3 has 15 amino acids. V lost 2 bases, J lost 3 bases, and 6 bases stayed unmatched. Germline CDR1 reads SGHTA; CDR2 reads FQGNSA.

J is TRBJ1-4 and V is TRBV18, with TRBD1 as a possible D gene (6 bases). This CDR3 has 14 amino acids. Germline V lookup: CDR1 KGHSH, CDR2 LQKENI. V lost 6 bases and J 6 bases, leaving 14 bases between the germline ends. CDR3: CASSSTGGDEKLFF. The CDR3 region has the DNA TGTGCCAGCTCGTCGACAGGTGGCGATGAAAAACTGTTTTTT.